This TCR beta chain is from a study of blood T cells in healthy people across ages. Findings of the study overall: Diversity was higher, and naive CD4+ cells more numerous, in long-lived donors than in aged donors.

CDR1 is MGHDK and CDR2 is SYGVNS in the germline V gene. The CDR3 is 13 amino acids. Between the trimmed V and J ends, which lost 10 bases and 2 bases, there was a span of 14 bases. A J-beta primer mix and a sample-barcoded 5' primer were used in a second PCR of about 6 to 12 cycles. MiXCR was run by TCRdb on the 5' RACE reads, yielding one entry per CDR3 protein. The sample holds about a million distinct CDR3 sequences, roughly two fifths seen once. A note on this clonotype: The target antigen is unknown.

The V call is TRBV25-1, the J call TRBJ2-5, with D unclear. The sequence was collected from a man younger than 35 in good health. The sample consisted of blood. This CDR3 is CATERAGQETQYF. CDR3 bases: TGTGCCACCGAAAGGGCTGGACAAGAGACCCAGTACTTC.